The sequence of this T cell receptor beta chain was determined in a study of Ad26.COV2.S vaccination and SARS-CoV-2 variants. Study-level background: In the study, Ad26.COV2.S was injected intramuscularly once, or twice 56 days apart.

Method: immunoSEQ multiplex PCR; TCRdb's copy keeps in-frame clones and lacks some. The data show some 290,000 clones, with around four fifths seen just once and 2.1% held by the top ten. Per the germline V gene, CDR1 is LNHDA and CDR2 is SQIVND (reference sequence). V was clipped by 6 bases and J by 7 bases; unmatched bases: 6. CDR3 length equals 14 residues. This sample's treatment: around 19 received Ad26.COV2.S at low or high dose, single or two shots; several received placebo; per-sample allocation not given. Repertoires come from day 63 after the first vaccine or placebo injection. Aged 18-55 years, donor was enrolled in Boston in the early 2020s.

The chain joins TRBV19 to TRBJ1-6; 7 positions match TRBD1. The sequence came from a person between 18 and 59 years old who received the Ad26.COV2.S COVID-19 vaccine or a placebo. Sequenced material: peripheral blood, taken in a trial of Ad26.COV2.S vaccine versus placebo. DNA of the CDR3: TGTGCCAGTAGGGACAGGTTCCGGAATTCACCCCTCCACTTT. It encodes CASRDRFRNSPLHF.